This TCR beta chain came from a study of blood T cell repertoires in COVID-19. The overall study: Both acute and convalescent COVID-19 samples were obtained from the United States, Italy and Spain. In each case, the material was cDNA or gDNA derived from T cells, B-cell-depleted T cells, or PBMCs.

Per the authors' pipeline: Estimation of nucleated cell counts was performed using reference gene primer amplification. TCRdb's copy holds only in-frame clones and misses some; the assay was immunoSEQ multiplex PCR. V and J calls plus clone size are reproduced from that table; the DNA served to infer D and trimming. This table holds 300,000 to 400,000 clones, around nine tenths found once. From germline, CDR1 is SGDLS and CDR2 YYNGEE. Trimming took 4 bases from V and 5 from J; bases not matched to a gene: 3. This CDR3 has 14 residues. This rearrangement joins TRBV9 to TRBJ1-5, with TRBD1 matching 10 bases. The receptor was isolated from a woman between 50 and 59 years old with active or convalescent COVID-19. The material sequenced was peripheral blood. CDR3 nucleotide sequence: TGTGCCAGCAGCCTGGGACAGGGGTATCAGCCCCAGCATTTT. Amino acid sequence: CASSLGQGYQPQHF.